This T cell receptor beta chain was sequenced for a study of T-cell reconstitution after alpha-beta-depleted transplantation in children. This CDR3 is 16 amino acids long. Germline V gives CDR1 SGHDT, CDR2 YYEEEE. V lost 4 bases, J lost 3 bases, and 7 bases stayed unmatched. Unique molecular identifiers were incorporated into the prepared TCRbeta library. Using its own MiXCR run on the PCR reads, TCRdb lists one record per CDR3 protein. This sample has around 410,000 distinct CDR3 sequences, with about 11% found just once. This chain links TRBV5-6 with TRBJ2-1; 10 bases match TRBD2. The source is a human donor who donated a stem cell graft to a child with acute myeloid leukemia. Material: PBMCs from the stem cell graft donor, obtained from the stem cell graft. As DNA, the CDR3 is TGTGCCAGCAGCGCCGACACTAGCGGGGTCTACAATGAGCAGTTCTTC. Amino acid sequence: CASSADTSGVYNEQFF.